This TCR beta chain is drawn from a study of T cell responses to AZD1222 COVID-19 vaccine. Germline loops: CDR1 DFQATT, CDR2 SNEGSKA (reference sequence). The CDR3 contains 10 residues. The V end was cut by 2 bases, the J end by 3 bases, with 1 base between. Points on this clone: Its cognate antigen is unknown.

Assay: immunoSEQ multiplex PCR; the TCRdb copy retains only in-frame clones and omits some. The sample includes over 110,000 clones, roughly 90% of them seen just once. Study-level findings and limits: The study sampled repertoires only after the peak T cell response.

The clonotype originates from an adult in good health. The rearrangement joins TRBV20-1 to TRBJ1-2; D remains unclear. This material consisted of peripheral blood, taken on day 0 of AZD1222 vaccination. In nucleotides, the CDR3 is TGCAGTGCTAGATACTATGGCTACACCTTC. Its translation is CSARYYGYTF.